Below are 27 T cell receptor beta chains sequenced from a single sample in a study of graft-versus-host responses after intestinal transplantation. Using immunoSEQ multiplex PCR, the repertoire was profiled, and TCRdb retains in-frame clones only, with some absent. The profile covers about 23,000 clones, with roughly 90% appearing a single time and roughly 2% taken by the ten largest. Sequencing used PBMCs, obtained just under 40 days after intestinal transplant. Receptor source: a human patient who received an intestinal transplant, so some T cells may come from the graft donor.

The chain couples TRBV7-9 to TRBJ2-3; TRBD2 is a possible D gene (6 bases). CDR1 and CDR2 from the germline V gene are SEHNR and FQNEAQ (reference sequence). The CDR3 is 16 residues long. V lost 4 bases and J 0 bases, leaving 14 bases between the germline ends. The CDR3 DNA reads as TGTGCCAGCAGCTCGGGAGCGGGTATTAGCACAGATACGCAGTATTTT. Residues: CASSSGAGISTDTQYF.

The chain links TRBV6-1 to TRBJ2-3; 14 bases agree with TRBD2. This CDR3 comprises 15 residues. V was pared by 4 bases and J by 4 bases, with 1 base of the junction left unmatched. Germline V gives CDR1 MNHNS, CDR2 SASEGT. The CDR3 here is CASSGLAGGPDTQYF. CDR3 in DNA: TGTGCCAGCAGTGGACTAGCGGGAGGGCCAGATACGCAGTATTTT.

This clone was counted a few times. The rearrangement joins TRBV7-9 to TRBJ1-3; tentative D call: TRBD1 (6 bases). V shed 1 base and J shed 4 bases, with 23 bases lying between them. The CDR3 runs to 19 residues. Germline CDR1 is SEHNR and CDR2 is FQNEAQ (reference sequence). The chain's CDR3 is CASSLVFFPGAGQGNTIYF. CDR3 DNA sequence: TGTGCCAGCAGCTTAGTATTCTTTCCGGGGGCCGGTCAAGGAAACACCATATATTTT. The variable domain in full, with the rest retrieved from reference TRBV7-9 and TRBJ1-3, is DTGVSQNPRHKITKRGQNVTFRCDPISEHNRLYWYRQTLGQGPEFLTYFQNEAQLEKSRLLSDRFSAERPKGSFSTLEIQRTEQGDSAMYLCASSLVFFPGAGQGNTIYFGEGSWLTVV.

The rearrangement uses TRBV5-1 and TRBJ1-6; D unclear. V dropped 1 base and J dropped 10 bases, with 12 bases sitting between them. The length of the CDR3 is 14 residues. Germline CDR1 SGHRS, CDR2 YFSETQ. The CDR3 reads CASSLRHSGSPLHF. Written as DNA, the CDR3 is TGCGCCAGCAGCTTGCGGCATTCGGGGTCACCCCTCCACTTT.

The chain links TRBV10-1 to TRBJ2-4; D call uncertain. V lost 6 bases and J 1 base, leaving 1 base between the germline ends. Per the germline V gene, CDR1 is WNHNN and CDR2 is SYGVQD (reference sequence). The CDR3 consists of 11 residues. The CDR3 DNA follows: TGCGCCAGCAGGGCCAAAAACATTCAGTACTTC. Encoded protein: CASRAKNIQYF.

The rearrangement joins TRBV4-2 to TRBJ2-1, with 10 bases aligning to TRBD2. Germline V lookup: CDR1 LGHNA, CDR2 YNFKEQ. This CDR3 region has 17 residues. The V and J ends lost 1 base and 4 bases, in that order; junction bases with no gene match: 7. CDR3 protein: CASSQVSSGRHYNEQFF. CDR3 in DNA: TGTGCCAGCAGCCAAGTATCTAGCGGGAGACATTACAATGAGCAGTTCTTC.

The chain combines TRBV6-1 with TRBJ1-1, with D hard to call. Trimming took off 2 bases at V and 4 bases at J, with 8 bases between the two ends. CDR1 is MNHNS and CDR2 is SASEGT in the germline V gene. The CDR3 totals 13 residues. In DNA, the CDR3 is TGTGCCAGCAGTGAAAAAGGGATCACTGAAGCTTTCTTT. Translated, it gives CASSEKGITEAFF.

The V and J genes are TRBV6-1 and TRBJ1-5, with no clear D. The germline gives CDR1 MNHNS, CDR2 SASEGT. This CDR3 is 15 amino acids long. V was clipped by 3 bases and J by 3 bases, with 12 bases between them. The CDR3, as DNA: TGTGCCAGCAGTGAGAGCGGACCTTTCAATCAGCCCCAGCATTTT. Protein product: CASSESGPFNQPQHF.

The chain carries TRBV8-2 and TRBJ2-6. TRBV8-2 represents a pseudogene. The CDR3 runs 17 residues. As DNA, the CDR3 is TGTGGCATGTGTTTGAGAGTAACACAAAGTCGGGCCAACGTCCTGACTTTC. Residues: CGMCLRVTQSRANVLTF.

The rearrangement joins TRBV14 to TRBJ2-3; D is uncertain. Deletions cut 4 bases from V and 3 bases from J, with 5 bases between. The CDR3 spans 12 residues. Germline CDR1 is SGHDN and CDR2 is FVKESK. CDR3 nucleotides: TGTGCCAGCAGCCTACCGACAGATACGCAGTATTTT. This codes for CASSLPTDTQYF.

The genes are TRBV28 and TRBJ2-1; D call uncertain. The CDR3 runs to 13 residues. The ends were cut back, 6 bases at V and 3 bases at J, with 9 bases in the middle. From germline, CDR1 is MDHEN and CDR2 SYDVKM. The CDR3 sequence is CASSLEIYNEQFF. The CDR3, as DNA: TGTGCCAGCAGCCTAGAGATCTACAATGAGCAGTTCTTC.

The gene calls are TRBV28 and TRBJ2-1; D not resolved. This CDR3 has 12 amino acids. Looked up from germline, CDR1 is MDHEN and CDR2 is SYDVKM. Trimming removed 2 bases from V and 8 bases from J, with 7 bases in between. The CDR3 coding sequence is TGTGCCAGCAGTTTACTAGAGGATGAGCAGTTCTTC. The encoded protein is CASSLLEDEQFF.

The V call is TRBV6-6, the J call TRBJ2-7; 9 bases align to TRBD1. Germline V gene sequence: CDR1 MNHNY, CDR2 SVGAGI (reference sequence). The CDR3 runs to 13 residues. Trimming cost V 3 bases and J 4 bases; bases outside gene matches: 1. The CDR3 here is CASSYGTGYEQYF. Here the CDR3 DNA reads TGTGCCAGCAGTTATGGGACAGGGTACGAGCAGTACTTC.

The rearrangement joins TRBV5-1 to TRBJ2-1; 15 bases line up with TRBD2. V gave up 4 bases and J gave up 3 bases; unmatched junction bases: 14. This CDR3 spans 20 amino acids. CDR1 is SGHRS and CDR2 is YFSETQ in the germline V gene. The CDR3 sequence: CASSLLVRGLAGGVYNEQFF. CDR3 bases: TGCGCCAGCAGCCTCCTCGTCCGGGGACTAGCGGGAGGAGTCTACAATGAGCAGTTCTTC. Filled out from reference TRBV5-1 and TRBJ2-1, the complete variable domain reads KAGVTQTPRYLIKTRGQQVTLSCSPISGHRSVSWYQQTPGQGLQFLFEYFSETQRNKGNFPGRFSGRQFSNSRSEMNVSTLELGDSALYLCASSLLVRGLAGGVYNEQFFGPGTRLTVL.

The chain is built from TRBV28 and TRBJ2-5; D not resolved. Germline V lookup: CDR1 MDHEN, CDR2 SYDVKM. The CDR3 has 14 residues. V lost 5 bases to trimming and J lost 11 bases, with 21 bases between them. CDR3 loop: CASSPEKERVEQYF. In nucleotides, the CDR3 is TGTGCCAGCAGTCCGGAGAAGGAACGTGTTGAGCAGTACTTC.

For this clone: Other nucleotide sequences from this sample produce the same CDR3. The rearrangement uses TRBV11-2 and TRBJ2-1, with 7 bases lining up with TRBD2. The V segment lost 1 base and the J segment 3 bases; nucleotides outside the gene matches: 6. There are 16 residues in the CDR3. The germline gives CDR1 SGHAT, CDR2 FQNNGV. The CDR3 DNA reads as TGTGCCAGCAGCTTAGGGAGCGGGATACTCTACAATGAGCAGTTCTTC. This encodes CASSLGSGILYNEQFF.

The chain couples TRBV9 to TRBJ2-1; D perhaps matches TRBD2 (6 bases). Germline V gives CDR1 SGDLS, CDR2 YYNGEE. Trimming removed 0 bases from V and 3 bases from J, with 22 bases in between. CDR3 length: 19 amino acids. The CDR3 loop is CASSVVRERFPTDYNEQFF. The DNA for the CDR3 is TGTGCCAGCAGCGTAGTACGGGAGCGCTTCCCCACTGACTACAATGAGCAGTTCTTC.

The CDR3 DNA sequence: TGCAGCGTGGCAGGGCCTGGTGGCTACACCTTC. Amino acids: CSVAGPGGYTF. The gene calls are TRBV29-1 and TRBJ1-2, with D perhaps TRBD1 (5 bases). There are 11 residues in the CDR3. V was shortened by 6 bases and J by 7 bases, with 12 bases between the two germline ends. Germline V gene lookup returns CDR1 SQVTM and CDR2 ANQGSEA.

The V gene is TRBV5-5, the J gene TRBJ2-1, with D possibly being TRBD2 (6 bases). The germline V gene has CDR1 SGHKS and CDR2 YYEKEE (reference sequence). With 5 bases removed from V and 5 bases from J, the gap between germline ends came to 23 bases. This CDR3 has 17 amino acids. CDR3 in amino acids: CASREGVGSLRDNEQFF. Here the CDR3 DNA reads TGTGCCAGCAGGGAGGGCGTGGGCTCCCTTCGAGACAATGAGCAGTTCTTC.

This clone came up a few times. The V gene is TRBV7-9, the J gene TRBJ2-7; 8 nucleotides match TRBD2. Germline values: CDR1 SEHNR, CDR2 FQNEAQ (reference sequence). There are 13 residues in the CDR3. The V segment lost 3 bases and the J segment 5 bases; nucleotides outside the gene matches: 3. CDR3 in DNA: TGTGCCAGCAGCTTTGCAGCGGGAGACGAGCAGTACTTC. It yields the protein CASSFAAGDEQYF.

The chain uses TRBV7-6 and TRBJ2-1; D is ambiguous. Germline CDR1 SGHVS, CDR2 FNYEAQ. V was cut by 1 base and J by 7 bases, with 8 bases left in between. The CDR3 consists of 13 residues. CDR3 residues: CASSLGAKNEQFF. CDR3 sequence (DNA): TGTGCCAGCAGCTTAGGGGCCAAAAATGAGCAGTTCTTC.

This rearrangement joins TRBV15 to TRBJ2-7, with 7 nucleotides matching TRBD2. V dropped 3 bases and J dropped 1; count of bases not matched to a gene: 9. Germline V lookup: CDR1 LNHNV, CDR2 YYDKDF (reference sequence). The CDR3 is 16 amino acids. The CDR3 DNA is TGTGCCACCAGCAGTGTCTTGCGGGAGCGATCCTACGAGCAGTACTTC. Its protein product is CATSSVLRERSYEQYF.

This chain connects TRBV30 to TRBJ1-2, with a tentative D call TRBD1 (6 bases). Germline V CDR1 and CDR2: GTSNPN, SVGIG (reference sequence). The CDR3 totals 17 residues. Trimming cost V 0 bases and J 6 bases, with 23 bases left between them. CDR3 nucleotides: TGTGCCTGGAGTGTACTGGGCAGGGGCCCTCCTGGTGATGGCTACACCTTC. Translating it yields CAWSVLGRGPPGDGYTF.

This clone was observed a single time. The rearrangement links TRBV11-2 to TRBJ2-1; TRBD1 matches 8 bases. The CDR3 spans 15 residues. Trimming at V came to 4 bases and at J to 7 bases, leaving 9 bases not matched to a gene. The germline CDR1 and CDR2 sequences are SGHAT and FQNNGV. CDR3 sequence: CASSSIGQGRNEQFF. CDR3 in DNA: TGTGCCAGCAGCTCGATAGGACAGGGACGGAATGAGCAGTTCTTC.

The chain carries TRBV4-1 and TRBJ1-5; perhaps TRBD1 as D (6 bases). The V end lost 2 bases, the J end lost 4 bases, and 15 bases lay between the germline ends. The CDR3 loop spans 16 amino acids. Germline loops: CDR1 MGHRA, CDR2 YSYEKL. The CDR3 DNA is TGCGCCAGCAGCCAACCTGGGGGGGCCGGGAATCAGCCCCAGCATTTT. Its translation: CASSQPGGAGNQPQHF.

The chain has TRBV5-1 and TRBJ2-7; 10 bases align to TRBD1. This CDR3 contains 13 residues. The germline V gene encodes CDR1 SGHRS and CDR2 YFSETQ. V lost 7 bases, J lost 4 bases, and 5 bases stayed unmatched. The CDR3 DNA is TGCGCCAGCTCCCGGGACAGGGGTTACGAGCAGTACTTC. It translates to CASSRDRGYEQYF.

This sequence joins TRBV9 and TRBJ2-3; the D is unclear. The CDR3 runs 12 residues. V was shortened by 3 bases and J by 1 base, with 3 bases between the two germline ends. Germline V gives CDR1 SGDLS, CDR2 YYNGEE. The CDR3 region is CASSAGTDTQYF. The CDR3 bases are TGTGCCAGCAGCGCCGGCACAGATACGCAGTATTTT. The variable domain in full, completed from reference TRBV9 and TRBJ2-3, reads DSGVTQTPKHLITATGQRVTLRCSPRSGDLSVYWYQQSLDQGLQFLIQYYNGEERAKGNILERFSAQQFPDLHSELNLSSLELGDSALYFCASSAGTDTQYFGPGTRLTVL.